The T cell receptor (beta chain) under discussion was sequenced for a study of breast tumors, draining lymph nodes, adjacent tissues (dated by TCRdb to the mid-2010s). Notes on the research overall: TCR beta repertoires were compared across tumor, adjacent nontumor tissue and axillary lymph nodes obtained from breast cancer patients. The study aimed to assess the relationships and possible T-cell exchange between tumor, surrounding tissue and draining lymph node repertoires in human breast cancer. Broader findings and caveats from the paper: Tumor T-cell repertoires showed less diversity than lymph node repertoires and more diversity than nontumor tissue repertoires, and tumor T-cell repertoires showed preferential V and J gene usage. The study presented the conclusion that tumor T cells originate in lymph nodes as consistent with a hypothesis, not as something directly demonstrated. The data were judged consistent with most tumor T cells deriving from the lymph node and then expanding within tumor tissue. Tumor and nontumor tissue repertoires were significantly more similar in luminal-like than in basal-like breast cancer.

Lymph node samples were obtained from the axillary draining lymph nodes of breast cancer patients. Worth noting for this clonotype: Its antigen is currently not known. Base qualities are not recorded, but no much larger clone differs from it by a single base.

Reads for this sample came from an Illumina HiSeq 2000. TCR beta chain libraries were generated by multiplex PCR amplification. The amplified TCR beta chain products were analyzed by high-throughput sequencing. In-frame beta chains were kept once TCRdb had trimmed the public reads at Q25 with fastp and called clones with MiXCR. When rows share a CDR3 protein, they turn into one entry using the most common DNA and genes. This sample holds roughly 130,000 distinct CDR3 sequences; 32% were observed only once. Clones ranked in the top ten supply about 2.5% of the sample. From a lookup of the germline V gene, CDR1 and CDR2 are SGHAT and FQNNGV. The CDR3 has 15 amino acids, counting the end cysteine and phenylalanine. Of the read, only the CDR3 DNA is kept; its 45 bases are in frame from base 1. Trimming leaves V shorter by 6 bases and J shorter by 9 bases, with the junction holding 13 bases beyond the gene matches.

Sequenced input: axillary lymph node tissue. The receptor comes from a female donor with breast cancer. Some clones in this sample may be carry-over from other donors' samples. The chain links TRBV11-2 with TRBJ2-5; the central 10 bases match TRBD2. The sequenced DNA: TGTGCCAGCAGTTCACAGGGACTAGCGAATCGAGCCCAGTACTTC. Protein translation: CASSSQGLANRAQYF. This CDR3, with the reference TRBV11-2 and TRBJ2-5 proteins standing in past its ends, gives the full variable domain EAGVAQSPRYKIIEKRQSVAFWCNPISGHATLYWYQQILGQGPKLLIQFQNNGVVDDSQLPKDRFSAERLKGVDSTLKIQPAKLEDSAVYLCASSSQGLANRAQYFGPGTRLLVL.